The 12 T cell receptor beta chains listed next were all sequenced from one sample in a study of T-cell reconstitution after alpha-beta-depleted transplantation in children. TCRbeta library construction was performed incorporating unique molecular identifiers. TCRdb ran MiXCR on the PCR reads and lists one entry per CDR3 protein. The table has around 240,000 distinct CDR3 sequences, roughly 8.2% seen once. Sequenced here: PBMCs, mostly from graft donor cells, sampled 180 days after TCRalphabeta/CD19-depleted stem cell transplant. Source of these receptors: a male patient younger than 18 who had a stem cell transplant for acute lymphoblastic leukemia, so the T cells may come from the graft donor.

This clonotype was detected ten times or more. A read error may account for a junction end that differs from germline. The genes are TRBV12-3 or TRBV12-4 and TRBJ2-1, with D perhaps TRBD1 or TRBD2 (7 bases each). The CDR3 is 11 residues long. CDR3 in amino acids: CASSFGTTGDF. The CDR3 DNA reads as TGTGCCAGCAGTTTCGGGACTACAGGGGACTTT.

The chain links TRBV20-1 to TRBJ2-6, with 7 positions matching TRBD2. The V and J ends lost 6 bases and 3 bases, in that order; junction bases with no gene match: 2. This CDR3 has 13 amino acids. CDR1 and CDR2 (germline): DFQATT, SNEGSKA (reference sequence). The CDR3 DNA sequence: TGCAGTGCCGCGGGAGTTGGGGCCAACGTCCTGACTTTC. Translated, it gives CSAAGVGANVLTF.

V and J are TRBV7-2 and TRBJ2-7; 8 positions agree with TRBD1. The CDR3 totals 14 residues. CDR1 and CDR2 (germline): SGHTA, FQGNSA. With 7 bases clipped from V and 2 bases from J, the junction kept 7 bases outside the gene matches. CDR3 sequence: CASTRQGTPYEQYF. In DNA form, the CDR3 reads TGTGCCAGCACAAGACAGGGGACTCCCTACGAGCAGTACTTC.

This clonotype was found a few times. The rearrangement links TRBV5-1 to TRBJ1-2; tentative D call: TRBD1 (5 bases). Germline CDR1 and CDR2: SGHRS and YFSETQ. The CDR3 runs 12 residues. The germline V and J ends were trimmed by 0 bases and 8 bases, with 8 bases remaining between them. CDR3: CASSLAGGGYTF. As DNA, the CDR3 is TGCGCCAGCAGCTTGGCGGGGGGGGGCTACACCTTC. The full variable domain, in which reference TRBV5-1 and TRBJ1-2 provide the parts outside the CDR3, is KAGVTQTPRYLIKTRGQQVTLSCSPISGHRSVSWYQQTPGQGLQFLFEYFSETQRNKGNFPGRFSGRQFSNSRSEMNVSTLELGDSALYLCASSLAGGGYTFGSGTRLTVV.

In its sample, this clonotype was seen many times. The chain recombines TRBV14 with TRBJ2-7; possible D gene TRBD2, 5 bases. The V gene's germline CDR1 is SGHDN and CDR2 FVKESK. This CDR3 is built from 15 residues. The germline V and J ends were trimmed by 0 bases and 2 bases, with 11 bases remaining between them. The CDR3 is CASSQEIGLTYEQYF. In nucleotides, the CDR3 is TGTGCCAGCAGCCAAGAAATCGGACTTACCTACGAGCAGTACTTC.

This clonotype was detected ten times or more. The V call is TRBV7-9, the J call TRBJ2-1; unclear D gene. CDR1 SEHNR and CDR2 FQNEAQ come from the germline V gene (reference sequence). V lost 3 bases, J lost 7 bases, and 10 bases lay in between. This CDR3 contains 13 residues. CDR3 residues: CASSLVARNEQFF. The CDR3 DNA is TGTGCCAGCAGCTTGGTCGCGCGAAATGAGCAGTTCTTC.

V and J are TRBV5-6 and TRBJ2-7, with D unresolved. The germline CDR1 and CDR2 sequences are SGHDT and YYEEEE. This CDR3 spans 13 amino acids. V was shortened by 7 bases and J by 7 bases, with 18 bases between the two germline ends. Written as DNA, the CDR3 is TGTGCCAGCGGCCCCGGGCCCCCCCGAGAGCAGTACTTC. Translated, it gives CASGPGPPREQYF.

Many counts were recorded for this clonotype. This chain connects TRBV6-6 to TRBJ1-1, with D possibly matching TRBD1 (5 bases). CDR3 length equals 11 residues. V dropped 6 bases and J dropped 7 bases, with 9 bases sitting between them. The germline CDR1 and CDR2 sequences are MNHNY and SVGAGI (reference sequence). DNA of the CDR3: TGTGCCAGCAGCCTTGACAGTGAAGCTTTCTTT. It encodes CASSLDSEAFF.

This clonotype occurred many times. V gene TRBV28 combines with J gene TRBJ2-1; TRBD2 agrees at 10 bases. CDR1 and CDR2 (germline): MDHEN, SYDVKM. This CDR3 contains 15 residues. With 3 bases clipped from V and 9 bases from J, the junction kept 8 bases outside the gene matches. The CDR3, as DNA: TGTGCCAGCAGTTTGGAAGCGGGAGGGGGAACTGAGCAGTTCTTC. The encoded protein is CASSLEAGGGTEQFF.

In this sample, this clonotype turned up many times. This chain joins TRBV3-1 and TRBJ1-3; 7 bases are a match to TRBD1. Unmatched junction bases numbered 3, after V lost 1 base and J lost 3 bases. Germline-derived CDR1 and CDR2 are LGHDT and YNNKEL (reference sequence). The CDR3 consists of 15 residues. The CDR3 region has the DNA TGTGCCAGCAGCCAAGTGACAGGGTTTGGAAACACCATATATTTT. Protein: CASSQVTGFGNTIYF.

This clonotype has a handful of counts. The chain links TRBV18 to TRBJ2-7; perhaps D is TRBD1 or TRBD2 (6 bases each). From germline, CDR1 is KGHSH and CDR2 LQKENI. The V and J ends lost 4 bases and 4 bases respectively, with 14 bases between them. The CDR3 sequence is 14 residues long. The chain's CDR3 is CASSLREGGYEQYF. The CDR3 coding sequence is TGTGCCAGCTCACTGCGAGAGGGGGGTTACGAGCAGTACTTC.

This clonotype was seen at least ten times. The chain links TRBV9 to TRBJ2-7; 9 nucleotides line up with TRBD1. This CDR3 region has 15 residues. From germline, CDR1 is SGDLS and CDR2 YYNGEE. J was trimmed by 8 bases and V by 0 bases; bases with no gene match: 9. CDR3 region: CASSVEGQGPTKQYF. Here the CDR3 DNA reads TGTGCCAGCAGCGTAGAAGGACAGGGGCCTACGAAGCAGTACTTC. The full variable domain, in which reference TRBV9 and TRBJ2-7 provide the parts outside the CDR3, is DSGVTQTPKHLITATGQRVTLRCSPRSGDLSVYWYQQSLDQGLQFLIQYYNGEERAKGNILERFSAQQFPDLHSELNLSSLELGDSALYFCASSVEGQGPTKQYFGPGTRLTVT.